This T cell receptor (beta chain) stems from a study of cytomegalovirus exposure and HLA in healthy donors. The CDR3 runs 15 residues. V was clipped by 5 bases and J by 4 bases, with 17 bases between them. Per germline, CDR1 MDHEN and CDR2 SYDVKM. Study findings and constraints: The authors considered a cluster of highly shared sequence variants likely to be a sequencing artifact. Several V segments, TRBV6-2 and TRBV6-3 among them, could not be told apart and were dropped. With later analysis, a missense DCLRE1C variant became linked to TCR beta V- and J-gene trimming.

As regards this clone: The antigen is undetermined.

Researchers ran the PCR with 60 Vbeta and 13 Jbeta primers. Sequenced by immunoSEQ multiplex PCR; TCRdb stores in-frame clones only, minus some. In the table there are about 160,000 clones, 82% of which are singletons. The rearrangement links TRBV28 to TRBJ1-2; the D is unclear. The sequence derives from a girl aged 5-17 years in good health and CMV-seropositive. Source material: PBMCs. CDR3 coding DNA: TGTGCCAGCAGTCCCCGGGGAGATACCTTCTATGGCTACACCTTC. It codes for CASSPRGDTFYGYTF.